This T cell receptor (beta chain) was captured by sequencing in a study of blood T cell repertoires in COVID-19. Looking at the study overall: The analysed material was cDNA or gDNA that came from T cells, B-cell-depleted T cells, or PBMCs.

The CDR3 runs 17 residues. V shed 4 bases and J shed 0 bases, with 16 bases lying between them. Germline CDR1 is SEHNR and CDR2 is FQNEAQ (reference sequence). Method: immunoSEQ multiplex PCR; TCRdb's copy keeps in-frame clones and lacks some. The sample carries almost 250,000 clones, around nine tenths recorded once. Sequencing was performed on PBMCs or T cells enriched from blood (not recorded which). This chain joins TRBV7-9 and TRBJ2-1, with a weak D call TRBD2 (6 bases). The sequence was collected from a woman aged 50 to 65 who had recovered from COVID-19. CDR3 residues: CASSSSWAGSSYNEQFF. The CDR3 DNA reads as TGTGCCAGCAGCTCGTCCTGGGCGGGGAGCTCCTACAATGAGCAGTTCTTC.